The 22 T cell receptor beta chains below all came from one sample that was sequenced in a study of T cells in Graves' hyperthyroidism and ophthalmopathy. From RNA transcripts, TCR beta CDR3 regions were amplified. RT-PCR in the first round (using the HTBI primer set) targeted the TCR CDR3. TCRdb recomputed calls from the multiplex PCR reads with MiXCR, one row per CDR3 protein. The data contain about 360,000 distinct CDR3 sequences, about 13% of them singletons. The sequenced sample consisted of blood. The receptors were sampled from a man younger than 45 with Graves' hyperthyroidism that later progressed to Graves' ophthalmopathy.

The sample holds many counts of this clonotype. The chain combines TRBV15 with TRBJ1-2, with D unclear. Germline-derived CDR1 and CDR2 are LNHNV and YYDKDF (reference sequence). Trimming cost V 1 base and J 2 bases, with 8 bases left between them. This CDR3 region has 14 residues. DNA for the CDR3: TGTGCCACCAGCAGAGTGCAGGCCAACTATGGCTACACCTTC. It specifies CATSRVQANYGYTF. The complete variable domain, with remaining parts taken from reference TRBV15 and TRBJ1-2, reads DAMVIQNPRYQVTQFGKPVTLSCSQTLNHNVMYWYQQKSSQAPKLLFHYYDKDFNNEADTPDNFQSRRPNTSFCFLDIRSPGLGDTAMYLCATSRVQANYGYTFGSGTRLTVV.

This clonotype was observed many times. The rearrangement joins TRBV11-2 to TRBJ2-7; 9 bases agree with TRBD2. Trimming at V came to 0 bases and at J to 3 bases, leaving 3 bases not matched to a gene. Germline CDR1 reads SGHAT; CDR2 reads FQNNGV. This CDR3 has 15 amino acids. Here the CDR3 reads CASSLEVSGGYEQYF. CDR3 nucleotides: TGTGCCAGCAGCTTAGAGGTTAGCGGGGGCTACGAGCAGTACTTC.

This clonotype has a handful of counts. The V call is TRBV5-5, the J call TRBJ2-1, with D possibly being TRBD1 (5 bases). V lost 7 bases and J 4 bases, leaving 15 bases between the germline ends. Germline assignment: CDR1 SGHKS and CDR2 YYEKEE (reference sequence). CDR3 size: 14 residues. CDR3 bases: TGTGCCAGCTCAAACAGGACCCGTTACAATGAGCAGTTCTTC. Amino acids: CASSNRTRYNEQFF.

The rearrangement uses TRBV5-4 and TRBJ2-3, with D tentatively TRBD1 (6 bases). CDR1 is SGHNT, CDR2 YYREEE, per germline (reference sequence). The V end lost 6 bases, the J end lost 0 bases, and 11 bases lay between the germline ends. The CDR3 is 14 amino acids. In DNA, the CDR3 is TGTGCCAGCACCACGACAGGAAGCACAGATACGCAGTATTTT. This translates into CASTTTGSTDTQYF.

This clonotype showed up just a few times. This rearrangement joins TRBV6-5 to TRBJ1-1; D not resolved. This CDR3 contains 11 residues. Trimming shortened V by 2 bases and J by 7 bases, and 5 bases separated the two germline ends. CDR1 and CDR2 from the germline V gene are MNHEY and SVGAGI. CDR3: CASSYEGEAFF. DNA for the CDR3: TGTGCCAGCAGTTACGAGGGTGAAGCTTTCTTT.

The genes are TRBV28 and TRBJ2-2, with no clear D. There are 12 residues in the CDR3. V was shortened by 8 bases and J by 5 bases, with 9 bases between the two germline ends. Germline loops: CDR1 MDHEN, CDR2 SYDVKM. CDR3 sequence: CASSIRTGELFF. In DNA form, the CDR3 reads TGTGCCAGCTCAATCCGGACCGGGGAGCTGTTTTTT.

This clonotype showed up many times. The rearrangement uses TRBV5-1 and TRBJ2-1; 7 bases line up with TRBD1. The CDR3 runs 16 residues. The germline CDR1 and CDR2 sequences are SGHRS and YFSETQ. Trimming at V came to 2 bases and at J to 2 bases, leaving 7 bases not matched to a gene. This chain's CDR3 is CASSLWDRRAYNEQFF. The CDR3 DNA is TGCGCCAGCAGCTTATGGGACAGAAGAGCCTACAATGAGCAGTTCTTC.

Details on this clonotype: It may be a read error: a sequence one base away is much more abundant. The V call is TRBV2, the J call TRBJ2-7; D possibly uses TRBD1 or TRBD2 (6 bases each). CDR3 length equals 13 residues. Germline loops: CDR1 SNHLY, CDR2 FYNNEI. For the CDR3, the DNA is TGTGTCAGCCGCGGGACACCTACCTACGAGCAGTACTTC. Translating it yields CVSRGTPTYEQYF. Full variable domain (remainder filled in from reference TRBV2 and TRBJ2-7): EPEVTQTPSHQVTQMGQEVILRCVPISNHLYFYWYRQILGQKVEFLVSFYNNEISEKSEIFDDQFSVERPDGSNFTLKIRSTKLEDSAMYFCVSRGTPTYEQYFGPGTRLTVT.

The sample holds a few counts of this clonotype. The CDR3 coding sequence is TGTGCCAGCAGTTTTAGCGGGGCCACAGATACGCAGTATTTT. The encoded protein is CASSFSGATDTQYF. The chain combines TRBV12-3 or TRBV12-4 with TRBJ2-3, with 8 bases aligning to TRBD2. With V trimmed by 3 bases and J by 2 bases, 1 base remained unmatched. The CDR3 length is 14 residues.

This clonotype has at least ten counts. The V and J genes are TRBV10-1 and TRBJ2-7; a weak D match, TRBD1 (6 bases). The ends were cut back, 4 bases at V and 5 bases at J, with 15 bases in the middle. The CDR3 sequence is 14 residues long. Germline V lookup: CDR1 WNHNN, CDR2 SYGVQD (reference sequence). CDR3 in amino acids: CASSANRVIHEQYF. DNA for the CDR3: TGCGCCAGCAGTGCTAACAGGGTAATCCACGAGCAGTACTTC.

CDR3: CSARDRRGRHYGYTF. In nucleotides, the CDR3 is TGCAGTGCTAGAGATCGGAGGGGGCGCCACTATGGCTACACCTTC. V and J are TRBV20-1 and TRBJ1-2, with TRBD1 matching over 7 bases. CDR1 is DFQATT, CDR2 SNEGSKA, per germline (reference sequence). CDR3 length: 15 residues. After removal of 0 bases from V and 3 bases from J, the junction contained 7 bases not matched to a gene.

This clonotype was found a few times. The CDR3 DNA is TGTGCTAGTGGTTTGGTACCCAATTCTAACAATGAGCAGTTCTTC. This gives the protein CASGLVPNSNNEQFF. V and J are TRBV12-5 and TRBJ2-1; the D is unclear. Trimming removed 0 bases from V and 5 bases from J, with 11 bases in between. CDR1 LGHNT and CDR2 FRNRAP come from the germline V gene. This CDR3 contains 15 residues. Based on the CDR3 plus reference TRBV12-5 and TRBJ2-1, the full variable domain is DARVTQTPRHKVTEMGQEVTMRCQPILGHNTVFWYRQTMMQGLELLAYFRNRAPLDDSGMPKDRFSAEMPDATLATLKIQPSEPRDSAVYFCASGLVPNSNNEQFFGPGTRLTVL.

This clonotype was recorded many times. The rearrangement links TRBV9 to TRBJ2-3; 7 positions agree with TRBD1. The CDR3 contains 14 residues. Germline V lookup: CDR1 SGDLS, CDR2 YYNGEE. V gave up 4 bases and J gave up 3 bases; unmatched junction bases: 5. The CDR3 nucleotides read TGTGCCAGCAGCCCATCGGACAGGACAGATACGCAGTATTTT. Encoded protein: CASSPSDRTDTQYF.

The rearrangement links TRBV25-1 to TRBJ1-2; 8 nucleotides match TRBD1. Unmatched junction bases numbered 6, after V lost 7 bases and J lost 5 bases. The CDR3 extends over 13 amino acids. Germline-derived CDR1 and CDR2 are MGHDK and SYGVNS. DNA of the CDR3: TGTGCCAGCACGACAGGGGCCACGTATGGCTACACCTTC. Translated, it gives CASTTGATYGYTF.

This clonotype has at least ten counts. J is TRBJ1-5 and V is TRBV29-1; a possible D gene is TRBD1 (6 bases). This CDR3 spans 14 amino acids. CDR1 and CDR2 from the germline V gene are SQVTM and ANQGSEA. Trimming shortened V by 4 bases and J by 2 bases, and 12 bases separated the two germline ends. The CDR3 is CSVGGRGGNQPQHF. Written as DNA, the CDR3 is TGCAGCGTTGGGGGAAGGGGGGGCAATCAGCCCCAGCATTTT.

This clonotype was counted at least ten times. The chain joins TRBV30 to TRBJ1-4; no clear D. The CDR3 consists of 12 residues. Germline CDR1 GTSNPN, CDR2 SVGIG (reference sequence). Trimming took 6 bases from V and 8 from J, leaving 13 bases between them. The CDR3 DNA is TGTGCCTGTGGATCTTCCCCCGAAAAACTGTTTTTT. Amino acids: CACGSSPEKLFF.

In its sample, this clonotype was seen many times. The chain links TRBV7-3 to TRBJ2-5; D is unclear. From germline, CDR1 is SGHTA and CDR2 FQGTGA. This CDR3 contains 13 residues. V was trimmed by 4 bases and J by 3 bases, leaving 9 bases between them. CDR3 sequence (DNA): TGTGCCAGCAGCTACTCCAGAGAAGAGACCCAGTACTTC. Translated: CASSYSREETQYF.

This rearrangement joins TRBV10-2 to TRBJ2-1; TRBD2 might be the D (6 bases). CDR3 length: 13 residues. V dropped 7 bases and J dropped 6 bases, with 13 bases sitting between them. The V gene's germline CDR1 is WSHSY and CDR2 SAAADI. The CDR3 loop is CASTTRIRNEQFF. For the CDR3, the DNA is TGCGCCAGCACGACTAGAATTCGCAATGAGCAGTTCTTC.

In regard to this clonotype: One end of the junction fails to match germline, which may point to a read error. The chain links TRBV6-1 to TRBJ2-2; 7 bases match TRBD1. The CDR3 sequence is 13 residues long. The V gene's germline CDR1 is MNHNS and CDR2 SASEGT. The CDR3 reads CASREGAAGELFF. In nucleotides, the CDR3 is TGTGCCAGCCGTGAGGGGGCGGCCGGGGAGCTGTTTTTT.

This clonotype was observed at least ten times. The chain joins TRBV7-2 to TRBJ1-2; D unresolved. Germline V gives CDR1 SGHTA, CDR2 FQGNSA. The CDR3 totals 15 residues. Deletions cut 5 bases from V and 1 base from J, with 14 bases between. CDR3 loop: CASSTRSGNNYGYTF. The CDR3 region has the DNA TGTGCCAGCAGCACTCGATCAGGAAATAACTATGGCTACACCTTC.

This chain links TRBV5-5 with TRBJ2-2, with TRBD1 identical over 10 bases. Germline CDR1 and CDR2: SGHKS and YYEKEE (reference sequence). J was trimmed by 6 bases and V by 4 bases; bases with no gene match: 6. The CDR3 contains 15 residues. CDR3 bases: TGTGCCAGCAGCACGGGACAGGGGATCGCCGGGGAGCTGTTTTTT. This codes for CASSTGQGIAGELFF.

There are many counts of this clonotype. The V call is TRBV6-1, the J call TRBJ2-2, with TRBD1 matching 9 bases. The CDR3 sequence is 14 residues long. The V gene's germline CDR1 is MNHNS and CDR2 SASEGT. The V gene end was trimmed by 6 bases and the J gene end by 4 bases; junction bases not matched to a gene: 3. CDR3 in DNA: TGTGCCAGCAGAGTACAGGGGGCCACCGGGGAGCTGTTTTTT. Translating it yields CASRVQGATGELFF.